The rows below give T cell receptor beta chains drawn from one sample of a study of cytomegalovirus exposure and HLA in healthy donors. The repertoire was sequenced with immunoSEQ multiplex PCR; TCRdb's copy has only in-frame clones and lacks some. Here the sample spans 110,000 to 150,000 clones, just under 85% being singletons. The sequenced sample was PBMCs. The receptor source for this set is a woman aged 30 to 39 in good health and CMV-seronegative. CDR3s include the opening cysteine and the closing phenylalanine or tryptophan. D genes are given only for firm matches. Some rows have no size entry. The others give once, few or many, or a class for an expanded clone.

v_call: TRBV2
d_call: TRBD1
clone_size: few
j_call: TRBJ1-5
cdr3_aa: CASIGQENQPQHF
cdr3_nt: TGTGCCAGCATTGGACAGGAGAATCAGCCCCAGCATTTT

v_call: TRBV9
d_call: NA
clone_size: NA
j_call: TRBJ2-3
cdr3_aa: CASSARLVDTQYF
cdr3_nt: TGTGCCAGCAGCGCCCGACTGGTAGATACGCAGTATTTT

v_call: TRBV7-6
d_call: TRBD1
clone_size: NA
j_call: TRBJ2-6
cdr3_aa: CASSLGTGNLFSGANVLTF
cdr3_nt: TGTGCCAGCAGCTTAGGGACAGGAAACCTCTTCTCTGGGGCCAACGTCCTGACTTTC

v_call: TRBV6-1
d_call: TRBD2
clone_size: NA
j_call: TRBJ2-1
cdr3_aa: CASSEGLAGGPMYEQFF
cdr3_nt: TGTGCCAGCAGTGAAGGCCTAGCGGGGGGGCCTATGTATGAGCAGTTCTTC

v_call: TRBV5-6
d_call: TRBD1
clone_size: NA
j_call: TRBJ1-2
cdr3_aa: CASSDGQGTGYTF
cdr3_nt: TGTGCCAGCAGCGACGGACAGGGGACTGGCTACACCTTC

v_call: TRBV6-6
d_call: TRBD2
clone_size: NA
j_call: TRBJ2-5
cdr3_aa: CASSATSGVVETQYF
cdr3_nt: TGTGCCAGCAGCGCCACTAGCGGGGTTGTTGAGACCCAGTACTTC

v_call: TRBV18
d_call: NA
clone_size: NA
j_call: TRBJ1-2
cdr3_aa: CASSPRGRDGYTF
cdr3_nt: TGTGCCAGCTCACCACGGGGGCGTGATGGCTACACCTTC

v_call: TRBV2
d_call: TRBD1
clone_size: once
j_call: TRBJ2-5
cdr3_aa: CASKKTGTGSSETQYF
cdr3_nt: TGTGCCAGCAAAAAAACCGGGACAGGGTCCTCAGAGACCCAGTACTTC

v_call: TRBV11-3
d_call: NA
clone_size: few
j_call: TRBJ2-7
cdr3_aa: CASSHSGGEQYF
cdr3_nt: TGTGCCAGCAGCCACTCCGGGGGCGAGCAGTACTTC

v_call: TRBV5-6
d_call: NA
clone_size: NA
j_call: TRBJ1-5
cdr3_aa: CASSFMKLSNQPQHF
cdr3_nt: TGTGCCAGCAGCTTCATGAAGCTTAGCAATCAGCCCCAGCATTTT

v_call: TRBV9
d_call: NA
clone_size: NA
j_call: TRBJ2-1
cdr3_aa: CASSVGSSYNEQFF
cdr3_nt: TGTGCCAGCAGCGTAGGGAGCTCCTACAATGAGCAGTTCTTC

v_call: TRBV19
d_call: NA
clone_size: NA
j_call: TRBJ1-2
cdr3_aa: CASSIPGVGGYTF
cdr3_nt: TGTGCCAGTAGTATCCCAGGGGTCGGAGGCTACACCTTC

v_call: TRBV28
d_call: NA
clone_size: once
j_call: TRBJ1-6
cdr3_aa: CAGTDRQTNSPLHF
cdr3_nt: TGTGCCGGTACAGATCGTCAAACTAATTCACCCCTCCACTTT

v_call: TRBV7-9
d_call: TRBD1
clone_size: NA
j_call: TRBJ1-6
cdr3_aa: CASSLGDRSPLHF
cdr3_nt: TGTGCCAGCAGCTTAGGGGACAGGTCACCCCTCCACTTT

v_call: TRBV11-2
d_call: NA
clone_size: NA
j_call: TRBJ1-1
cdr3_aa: CASSLDPVASVAFF
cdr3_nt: TGTGCCAGCAGCTTAGACCCCGTGGCAAGTGTGGCTTTCTTT

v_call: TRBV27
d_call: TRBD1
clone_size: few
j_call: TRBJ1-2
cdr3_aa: CASSGTGLYGYTF
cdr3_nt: TGTGCCAGCAGTGGGACAGGGCTCTATGGCTACACCTTC

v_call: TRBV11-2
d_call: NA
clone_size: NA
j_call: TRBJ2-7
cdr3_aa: CASGRDKQYF
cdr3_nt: TGTGCCAGCGGTCGGGATAAGCAGTACTTC

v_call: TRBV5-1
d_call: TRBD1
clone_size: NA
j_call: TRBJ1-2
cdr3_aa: CASSLDTGDYGYTF
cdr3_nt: TGCGCCAGCAGCTTGGATACAGGGGACTATGGCTACACCTTC

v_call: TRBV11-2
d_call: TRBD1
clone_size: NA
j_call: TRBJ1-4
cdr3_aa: CASSTRTGGREKLFF
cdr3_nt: TGTGCCAGCAGCACTCGGACAGGGGGAAGGGAAAAACTGTTTTTT

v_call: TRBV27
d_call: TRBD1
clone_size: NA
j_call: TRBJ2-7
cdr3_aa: CASSSAGTGVYEQYF
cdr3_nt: TGTGCCAGCAGTTCAGCCGGGACAGGGGTTTACGAGCAGTACTTC

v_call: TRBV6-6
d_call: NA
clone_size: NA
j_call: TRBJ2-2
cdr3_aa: CASSYSRNTGELFF
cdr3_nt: TGTGCCAGCAGTTACTCCAGGAACACCGGGGAGCTGTTTTTT

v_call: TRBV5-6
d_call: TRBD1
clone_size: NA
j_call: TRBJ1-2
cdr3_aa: CASRQRQGPPYGYTF
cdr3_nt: TGTGCCAGCAGACAAAGACAGGGACCGCCGTATGGCTACACCTTC

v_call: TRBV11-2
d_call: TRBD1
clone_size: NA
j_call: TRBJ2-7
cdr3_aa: CASSLGGQGYEQYF
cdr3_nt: TGTGCCAGCAGCTTAGGGGGACAGGGGTACGAGCAGTACTTC

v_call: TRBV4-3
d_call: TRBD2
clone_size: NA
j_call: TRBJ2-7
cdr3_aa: CASSRLAGAPYEQYF
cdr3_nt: TGCGCCAGCAGCCGCCTAGCGGGGGCACCCTACGAGCAGTACTTC

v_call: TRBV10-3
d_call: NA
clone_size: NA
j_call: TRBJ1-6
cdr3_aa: CAIRPGESYNSPLHF
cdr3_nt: TGTGCCATCAGGCCAGGGGAATCCTATAATTCACCCCTCCACTTT

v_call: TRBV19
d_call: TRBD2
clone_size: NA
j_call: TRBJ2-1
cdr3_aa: CASSIGGAGGRLAGYNEQFF
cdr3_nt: TGTGCCAGTAGTATCGGGGGGGCAGGGGGCCGACTAGCGGGGTACAATGAGCAGTTCTTC

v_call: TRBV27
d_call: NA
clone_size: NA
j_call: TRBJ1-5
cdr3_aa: CASSFMAGLNQPQHF
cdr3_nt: TGTGCCAGCAGTTTTATGGCAGGCCTAAATCAGCCCCAGCATTTT

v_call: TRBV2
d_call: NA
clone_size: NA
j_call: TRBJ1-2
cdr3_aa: CASSVGTAVQYGYTF
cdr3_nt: TGTGCCAGCAGTGTGGGTACAGCAGTACAATATGGCTACACCTTC

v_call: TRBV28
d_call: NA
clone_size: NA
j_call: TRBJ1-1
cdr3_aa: CASSFRAFGEAFF
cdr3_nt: TGTGCCAGCAGTTTCAGAGCGTTCGGTGAAGCTTTCTTT

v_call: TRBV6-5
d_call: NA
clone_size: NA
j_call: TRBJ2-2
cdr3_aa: CASSYSVTANTGELFF
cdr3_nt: TGTGCCAGCAGTTACTCGGTGACAGCGAACACCGGGGAGCTGTTTTTT

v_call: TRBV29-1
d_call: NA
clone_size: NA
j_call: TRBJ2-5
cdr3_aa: CSVASKETQYF
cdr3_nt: TGCAGCGTTGCCTCTAAAGAGACCCAGTACTTC

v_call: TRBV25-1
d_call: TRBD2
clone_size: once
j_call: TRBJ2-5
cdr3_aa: CASSAISGGEQETQYF
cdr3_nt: TGTGCCAGCAGTGCCATAAGCGGGGGGGAACAAGAGACCCAGTACTTC

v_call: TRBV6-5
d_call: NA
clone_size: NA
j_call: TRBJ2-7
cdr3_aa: CASSNNLRGEQYF
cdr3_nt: TGTGCCAGCAGTAACAACCTGAGAGGCGAGCAGTACTTC

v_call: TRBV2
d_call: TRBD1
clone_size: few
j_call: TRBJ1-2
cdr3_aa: CASSGTGQGYGYTF
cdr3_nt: TGTGCCAGCAGTGGGACAGGCCAGGGCTATGGCTACACCTTC

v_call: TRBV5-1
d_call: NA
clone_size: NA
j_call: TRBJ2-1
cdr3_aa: CASSRTVSGSYNEQFF
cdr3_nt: TGCGCCAGCAGCAGAACGGTTTCAGGCTCCTACAATGAGCAGTTCTTC

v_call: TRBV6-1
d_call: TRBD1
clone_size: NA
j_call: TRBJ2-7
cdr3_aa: CASTVGQGKYEQYF
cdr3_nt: TGTGCCAGCACAGTCGGACAGGGGAAGTACGAGCAGTACTTC

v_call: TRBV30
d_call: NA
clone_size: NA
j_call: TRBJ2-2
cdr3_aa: CAWNGVGADGTGELFF
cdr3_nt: TGTGCCTGGAATGGTGTGGGGGCCGACGGCACCGGGGAGCTGTTTTTT

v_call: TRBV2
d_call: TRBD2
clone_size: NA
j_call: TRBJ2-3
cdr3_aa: CASSSGGVGTDTQYF
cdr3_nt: TGTGCCAGCAGTTCCGGGGGGGTCGGCACAGATACGCAGTATTTT

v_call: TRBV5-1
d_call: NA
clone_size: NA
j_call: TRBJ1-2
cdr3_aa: CASSAGLPRGYTF
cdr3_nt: TGCGCCAGCAGCGCGGGCCTCCCGCGGGGCTACACCTTC

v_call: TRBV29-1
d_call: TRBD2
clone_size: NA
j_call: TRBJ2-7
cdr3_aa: CSVGRGGSAYEQYF
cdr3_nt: TGCAGCGTTGGTAGGGGAGGGTCGGCCTACGAGCAGTACTTC

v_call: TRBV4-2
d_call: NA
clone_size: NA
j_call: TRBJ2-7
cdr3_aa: CASSVTGVSYEQYF
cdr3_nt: TGTGCCAGCAGCGTTACAGGTGTCTCCTACGAGCAGTACTTC

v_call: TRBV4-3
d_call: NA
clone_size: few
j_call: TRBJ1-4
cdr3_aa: CASSITAPNEKLFF
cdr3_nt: TGCGCCAGCAGCATCACAGCTCCTAATGAAAAACTGTTTTTT